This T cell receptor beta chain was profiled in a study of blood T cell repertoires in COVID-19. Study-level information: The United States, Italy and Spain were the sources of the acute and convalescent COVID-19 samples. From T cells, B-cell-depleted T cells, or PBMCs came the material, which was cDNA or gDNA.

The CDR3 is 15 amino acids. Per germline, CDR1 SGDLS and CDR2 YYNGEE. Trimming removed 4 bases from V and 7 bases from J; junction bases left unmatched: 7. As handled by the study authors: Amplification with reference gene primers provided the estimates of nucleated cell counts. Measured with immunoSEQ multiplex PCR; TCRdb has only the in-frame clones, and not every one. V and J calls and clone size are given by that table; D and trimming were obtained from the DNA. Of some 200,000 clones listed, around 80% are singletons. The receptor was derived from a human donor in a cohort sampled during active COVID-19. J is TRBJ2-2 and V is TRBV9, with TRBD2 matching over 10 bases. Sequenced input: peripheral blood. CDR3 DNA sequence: TGTGCCAGCAGCCTAGTAGCGGGAGGAATCGGGGAGCTGTTTTTT. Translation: CASSLVAGGIGELFF.